The 27 T cell receptor beta chains listed next were all sequenced from one sample in a study of a mutant IDH1 vaccine in newly diagnosed glioma. TCRdb keeps only in-frame clones here, not all; method: immunoSEQ multiplex PCR. The table shows about 46,000 clones, with over 65% occurring only once. The time point here: baseline, week 1 (first vaccination visit). Treatment noted: pre-vaccination baseline after standard-of-care therapy. Material: PBMCs, obtained from a glioma patient treated with radiotherapy, temozolomide or both. The origin of the receptors is a woman aged 40 to 49 with glioma.

The chain is built from TRBV4-1 and TRBJ1-1, with D possibly matching TRBD1 (6 bases). The CDR3 has 15 amino acids. With 1 base removed from V and 2 bases from J, the gap between germline ends came to 11 bases. From germline, CDR1 is MGHRA and CDR2 YSYEKL. The DNA for the CDR3 is TGCGCCAGCAGCCAAGCCGGGACATACAACACTGAAGCTTTCTTT. As protein: CASSQAGTYNTEAFF.

The chain couples TRBV7-2 to TRBJ2-1; possible D gene TRBD2, 5 bases. CDR3 length: 14 amino acids. Trimming removed 1 base from V and 4 bases from J, with 8 bases in between. CDR1 and CDR2 (germline): SGHTA, FQGNSA. CDR3 sequence (DNA): TGTGCCAGCAGCTTAGGCCCGGGGTACAATGAGCAGTTCTTC. Amino acids: CASSLGPGYNEQFF.

The J gene is TRBJ1-1, the V gene TRBV6-5; 7 nucleotides agree with TRBD1. Trimming took 9 bases from V and 0 from J; bases not matched to a gene: 4. This CDR3 comprises 13 residues. The V gene's germline CDR1 is MNHEY and CDR2 SVGAGI. The DNA of the CDR3 is TGTGCCAGTAGACAGGGATTGAACACTGAAGCTTTCTTT. This codes for CASRQGLNTEAFF.

The V and J genes are TRBV5-1 and TRBJ2-5; D may be TRBD1 (5 bases). The germline gives CDR1 SGHRS, CDR2 YFSETQ. The CDR3 has 14 amino acids. With 2 bases removed from V and 1 base from J, the gap between germline ends came to 9 bases. The CDR3 reads CASSLGAAQETQYF. CDR3 coding DNA: TGCGCCAGCAGCTTAGGGGCCGCCCAAGAGACCCAGTACTTC. The variable domain in full, completed from reference TRBV5-1 and TRBJ2-5, reads KAGVTQTPRYLIKTRGQQVTLSCSPISGHRSVSWYQQTPGQGLQFLFEYFSETQRNKGNFPGRFSGRQFSNSRSEMNVSTLELGDSALYLCASSLGAAQETQYFGPGTRLLVL.

This clone has a handful of counts. V gene TRBV5-1 combines with J gene TRBJ1-1, with a possible D match to TRBD1 (6 bases). In germline, CDR1 is SGHRS, CDR2 YFSETQ. Trimming left V 0 bases short and J 10 bases short, with 13 bases between. This CDR3 has 13 residues. The CDR3 is CASSLDGGRGAFF. As DNA, the CDR3 is TGCGCCAGCAGCTTGGATGGGGGGCGAGGAGCTTTCTTT.

Sample share makes this clone medium-sized. The V gene is TRBV6-5, the J gene TRBJ1-5; TRBD1 is a possible D gene (5 bases). V was cut by 6 bases and J by 1 base, with 13 bases left in between. Germline CDR1 and CDR2: MNHEY and SVGAGI. This CDR3 comprises 15 residues. In DNA form, the CDR3 reads TGTGCCAGCAGACGACAGTTACAAAGCAATCAGCCCCAGCATTTT. Encoded protein: CASRRQLQSNQPQHF.

This chain connects TRBV30 to TRBJ2-3; D uncertain. Germline-derived CDR1 and CDR2 are GTSNPN and SVGIG (reference sequence). The CDR3 totals 16 residues. The germline V and J ends were trimmed by 0 bases and 4 bases, with 17 bases remaining between them. The CDR3 protein is CAWSVSEGRWADTQYF. In DNA, the CDR3 is TGTGCCTGGAGTGTTTCAGAAGGGCGGTGGGCAGATACGCAGTATTTT. Drawing the rest from reference TRBV30 and TRBJ2-3, the complete variable domain is SQTIHQWPATLVQPVGSPLSLECTVEGTSNPNLYWYRQAAGRGLQLLFYSVGIGQISSEVPQNLSASRPQDRQFILSSKKLLLSDSGFYLCAWSVSEGRWADTQYFGPGTRLTVL.

Of note for this clone: The junction shows a germline mismatch at one end, possibly a read error. Other DNA sequences of this sample code for an identical CDR3. The CDR3 loop reads CASSLERYGYTF. The DNA of the CDR3 is TGTGCCAGCAGCTTGGAGCGGTATGGCTACACTTTC. This sequence joins TRBV5-4 and TRBJ1-2, with D unresolved. The length of the CDR3 is 12 residues. Germline V gene data show CDR1 as SGHNT and CDR2 as YYREEE (reference sequence).

The sample holds a few counts of this clone. The chain employs TRBV6-5 and TRBJ1-1; 8 bases align to TRBD1. V was pared by 2 bases and J by 1 base, with 6 bases of the junction left unmatched. The germline V gene encodes CDR1 MNHEY and CDR2 SVGAGI. The CDR3 is made up of 16 amino acids. CDR3 DNA: TGTGCCAGCAGTTACATAGGGACAGGCCAGAACACTGAAGCTTTCTTT. Translated: CASSYIGTGQNTEAFF.

This clone was observed a handful of times. The chain carries TRBV6-1 and TRBJ2-2, with D unresolved. Germline V lookup: CDR1 MNHNS, CDR2 SASEGT. CDR3 length: 15 residues. The V end lost 0 bases, the J end lost 5 bases, and 10 bases lay between the germline ends. This CDR3 is CASSEAYGSTGELFF. CDR3 coding DNA: TGTGCCAGCAGTGAAGCTTATGGGTCAACCGGGGAGCTGTTTTTT.

This chain uses TRBV2 with TRBJ1-2; TRBD1 matches at 7 bases. There are 14 residues in the CDR3. Germline loops: CDR1 SNHLY, CDR2 FYNNEI. After removal of 7 bases from V and 3 bases from J, the junction contained 8 bases not matched to a gene. In DNA, the CDR3 is TGTGCCAGCAATAGAGGGGGCGATGACTATGGCTACACCTTC. It is translated as CASNRGGDDYGYTF.

The chain is built from TRBV30 and TRBJ1-2, with 10 bases aligning to TRBD1. This CDR3 has 16 amino acids. After removal of 2 bases from V and 3 bases from J, the junction contained 9 bases not matched to a gene. Germline CDR1 and CDR2: GTSNPN and SVGIG (reference sequence). CDR3 in DNA: TGTGCCTGGAGTCCACTGGGACAGGGGAGGCACTATGGCTACACCTTC. Protein sequence: CAWSPLGQGRHYGYTF.

The J gene is TRBJ2-3, the V gene TRBV10-2; TRBD2 agrees at 9 bases. CDR1 and CDR2 from the germline V gene are WSHSY and SAAADI. This CDR3 region has 15 residues. V lost 5 bases and J lost 1; bases outside the gene matches: 4. The CDR3 nucleotides read TGCGCCAGCAGTCAGGCTAGCGGGGGCACAGATACGCAGTATTTT. Amino acids: CASSQASGGTDTQYF.

The chain joins TRBV6-6 to TRBJ1-2; a possible D gene is TRBD1 (6 bases). With 6 bases removed from V and 5 bases from J, the gap between germline ends came to 19 bases. Germline values: CDR1 MNHNY, CDR2 SVGAGI (reference sequence). The CDR3 has 15 amino acids. DNA of the CDR3: TGTGCCAGCAGGGGGGGCAGTGAGGGTTGGTATGGCTACACCTTC. Its translation: CASRGGSEGWYGYTF.

V gene TRBV6-6 combines with J gene TRBJ1-6, with a possible D match to TRBD1 (6 bases). The CDR3 consists of 14 residues. Looked up from germline, CDR1 is MNHNY and CDR2 is SVGAGI (reference sequence). Deletions cut 6 bases from V and 9 bases from J, with 15 bases between. The CDR3: CASSLRQAFSPLHF. DNA for the CDR3: TGTGCCAGCAGCTTGAGACAGGCCTTTTCACCCCTCCACTTT.

This rearrangement joins TRBV18 to TRBJ2-5; D remains unclear. This CDR3 has 12 residues. Deletions cut 3 bases from V and 6 bases from J, with 8 bases between. CDR1 KGHSH and CDR2 LQKENI come from the germline V gene. The CDR3 DNA sequence: TGTGCCAGCTCACCCGAGTGGAAGACCCAGTACTTC. Its protein is CASSPEWKTQYF.

This chain connects TRBV5-1 to TRBJ2-5; 8 bases align to TRBD1. CDR3 length: 14 amino acids. V lost 4 bases, J lost 4 bases, and 6 bases stayed unmatched. Germline V gives CDR1 SGHRS, CDR2 YFSETQ. The CDR3 region has the DNA TGCGCCAGCAGCCGGGCGACAGGGGTAGAGACCCAGTACTTC. It specifies CASSRATGVETQYF.

The V and J genes are TRBV5-1 and TRBJ1-4; tentatively, D is TRBD1 (5 bases). V lost 0 bases to trimming and J lost 3 bases, with 12 bases between them. The CDR3 runs to 16 residues. Germline V gives CDR1 SGHRS, CDR2 YFSETQ. The CDR3 nucleotides are TGCGCCAGCAGCTTGGCCCGGGGGGTGGCTAATGAAAAACTGTTTTTT. Its protein product is CASSLARGVANEKLFF.

The chain joins TRBV30 to TRBJ2-7, with TRBD1 matching 9 bases. This CDR3 has 13 amino acids. J lost 3 bases, V lost 6 bases, and 6 bases had no gene match. The germline V gene has CDR1 GTSNPN and CDR2 SVGIG (reference sequence). Written as DNA, the CDR3 is TGTGCCTGCCTCCGGGACAGGGACTACGAGCAGTACTTC. Translating gives CACLRDRDYEQYF.

This chain connects TRBV9 to TRBJ1-2; possibly TRBD1 for D (6 bases). Germline V gene data show CDR1 as SGDLS and CDR2 as YYNGEE. The CDR3 runs 16 residues. Trimming cost V 0 bases and J 4 bases, with 16 bases left between them. The CDR3 nucleotides are TGTGCCAGCAGCGTAGCGCTCCAGGACAGATTCTATGGCTACACCTTC. Translating it yields CASSVALQDRFYGYTF.

This chain links TRBV6-5 with TRBJ2-1; 7 bases agree with TRBD2. This CDR3 comprises 15 residues. V was clipped by 2 bases and J by 7 bases; unmatched bases: 8. CDR1 and CDR2 (germline): MNHEY, SVGAGI. DNA for the CDR3: TGTGCCAGCAGTTACGGGAGGGTTCGAATAAATGAGCAGTTCTTC. Its protein is CASSYGRVRINEQFF.

The chain is built from TRBV15 and TRBJ2-2; unclear D gene. Germline lookup yields CDR1 LNHNV and CDR2 YYDKDF (reference sequence). The CDR3 sequence is 14 residues long. V was shortened by 0 bases and J by 7 bases, with 9 bases between the two germline ends. The DNA for the CDR3 is TGTGCCACCAGCAGAGATCGTGTGGACGGGGAGCTGTTTTTT. Its protein product is CATSRDRVDGELFF.

This clone was picked up one time. This chain links TRBV5-1 with TRBJ2-3, with 11 bases identical to TRBD2. V was clipped by 4 bases and J by 3 bases; unmatched bases: 4. This CDR3 spans 15 amino acids. CDR1 is SGHRS and CDR2 is YFSETQ in the germline V gene. The CDR3 nucleotides read TGCGCCAGCAGCACCGGGACTAGCGGTACAGATACGCAGTATTTT. Translated: CASSTGTSGTDTQYF. The full variable domain, completed using reference TRBV5-1 and TRBJ2-3, is KAGVTQTPRYLIKTRGQQVTLSCSPISGHRSVSWYQQTPGQGLQFLFEYFSETQRNKGNFPGRFSGRQFSNSRSEMNVSTLELGDSALYLCASSTGTSGTDTQYFGPGTRLTVL.

The CDR3 sequence: CASTLRAEAFF. The CDR3 nucleotides read TGTGCCAGCACCTTGAGGGCTGAAGCTTTCTTT. The rearrangement uses TRBV2 and TRBJ1-1; D unclear. Looked up from germline, CDR1 is SNHLY and CDR2 is FYNNEI. The CDR3 covers 11 residues. V lost 7 bases, J lost 6 bases, and 9 bases lay in between.

V is TRBV6-1 and J is TRBJ2-7, with TRBD1 matching 7 bases. The CDR3 spans 14 residues. The V segment lost 4 bases and the J segment 2 bases; nucleotides outside the gene matches: 5. From germline, CDR1 is MNHNS and CDR2 SASEGT. The CDR3 region is CASSVGQITYEQYF. The CDR3, as DNA: TGTGCCAGCAGTGTGGGACAGATTACCTACGAGCAGTACTTC.

This clone was seen a few times. This rearrangement joins TRBV19 to TRBJ2-5; 14 positions match TRBD2. CDR1 is LNHDA, CDR2 SQIVND, per germline (reference sequence). Trimming removed 3 bases from V and 2 bases from J; junction bases left unmatched: 5. The CDR3 consists of 17 residues. CDR3 sequence reads: CASSITGTSGGQETQYF. DNA of the CDR3: TGTGCCAGTAGTATCACCGGGACTAGCGGGGGACAAGAGACCCAGTACTTC.

This sequence joins TRBV10-1 and TRBJ2-3; the D is unclear. The V gene's germline CDR1 is WNHNN and CDR2 SYGVQD (reference sequence). This CDR3 region has 13 residues. The V gene lost 5 bases and the J gene lost 3 bases, with 9 bases spanning the gap. The CDR3 spells CASSLTPTDTQYF. In DNA, the CDR3 is TGCGCCAGCAGTTTAACACCAACAGATACGCAGTATTTT.